The rows below give T cell receptor beta chains drawn from one sample of a study of blood T cell repertoires in COVID-19. Repertoires were generated with immunoSEQ multiplex PCR, while TCRdb's copy carries only in-frame clones and drops some. The sample records about 97,000 clones, about 92% being singletons. Source material: peripheral blood. The source of these receptors is a man aged 45-60 years with active COVID-19. Both conserved end residues are part of each CDR3. The D gene is left open where the match is weak. Clone size appears in some rows only: once, few, many, or a class for an expanded clone.

J: TRBJ1-1; D: NA; size: NA; V: TRBV5-1; CDR3: CASRLATGRNLVNTEAFF; DNA: TGCGCCAGCAGATTAGCAACAGGCCGAAATCTAGTGAACACTGAAGCTTTCTTT
J: TRBJ2-3; D: TRBD1; size: NA; V: TRBV5-1; CDR3: CASSLETGGRDTQYF; DNA: TGCGCCAGCAGCTTGGAGACAGGGGGCAGAGATACGCAGTATTTT
J: TRBJ1-1; D: NA; size: NA; V: TRBV7-3; CDR3: CASRQGLNTEAFF; DNA: TGTGCCAGCAGACAGGGTCTGAACACTGAAGCTTTCTTT
J: TRBJ1-3; D: TRBD1; size: NA; V: TRBV24-1; CDR3: CATSDSGRGQNTIYF; DNA: TGTGCCACCAGTGATTCAGGCAGGGGGCAAAACACCATATATTTT
J: TRBJ2-2; D: TRBD2; size: few; V: TRBV27; CDR3: CASRGVIGRAAGELFF; DNA: TGTGCCAGCAGGGGCGTTATCGGGAGGGCCGCCGGGGAGCTGTTTTTT
J: TRBJ2-1; D: TRBD2; size: NA; V: TRBV7-7; CDR3: CASSSSSAGGLGEQFF; DNA: TGTGCTAGCAGCTCCAGTTCAGCGGGAGGCCTGGGTGAGCAGTTCTTC
J: TRBJ2-2; D: TRBD1; size: NA; V: TRBV6-6; CDR3: CATGQGHGELFF; DNA: TGTGCCACCGGACAGGGACACGGGGAGCTGTTTTTT
J: TRBJ2-1; D: TRBD2; size: NA; V: TRBV18; CDR3: CASSASSGTSYNEQFF; DNA: TGTGCCAGCTCAGCTTCTTCCGGGACTAGCTACAATGAGCAGTTCTTC
J: TRBJ2-2; D: NA; size: NA; V: TRBV11-2; CDR3: CASSPPTGFTGELFF; DNA: TGTGCCAGCAGCCCCCCCACGGGGTTCACCGGGGAGCTGTTTTTT
J: TRBJ2-2; D: TRBD1; size: NA; V: TRBV11-2; CDR3: CASSLAGHRGGELFF; DNA: TGTGCCAGCAGCTTAGCGGGCCACAGGGGCGGGGAGCTGTTTTTT
J: TRBJ1-1; D: TRBD1; size: few; V: TRBV7-3; CDR3: CASSLNRGDTEAFF; DNA: TGTGCCAGCAGCTTAAACAGGGGGGACACTGAAGCTTTCTTT
J: TRBJ2-1; D: TRBD1; size: few; V: TRBV10-1; CDR3: CASSEPGQGNNEQFF; DNA: TGCGCCAGCAGTGAGCCGGGACAGGGTAACAATGAGCAGTTCTTC
J: TRBJ2-3; D: TRBD2; size: NA; V: TRBV19; CDR3: CASTNYRAGVADTQYF; DNA: TGTGCCAGTACCAACTATAGGGCGGGAGTGGCAGATACGCAGTATTTT
J: TRBJ1-2; D: NA; size: NA; V: TRBV27; CDR3: CASSSFSLDRSPNYGYTF; DNA: TGTGCCAGCAGTTCATTTTCCCTCGACAGGAGCCCTAACTATGGCTACACCTTC
J: TRBJ1-1; D: TRBD1; size: NA; V: TRBV4-1; CDR3: CASSQGQGWLNTEAFF; DNA: TGCGCCAGCAGCCAAGGACAGGGTTGGTTGAACACTGAAGCTTTCTTT
J: TRBJ1-1; D: NA; size: NA; V: TRBV27; CDR3: CASSLTGNTEAFF; DNA: TGTGCCAGCAGTTTAACTGGGAACACTGAAGCTTTCTTT
J: TRBJ1-4; D: NA; size: NA; V: TRBV28; CDR3: CASGRAAGEKLFF; DNA: TGTGCCAGCGGACGGGCTGCGGGTGAAAAACTGTTTTTT
J: TRBJ2-7; D: TRBD2; size: NA; V: TRBV27; CDR3: CASRRGTSGTYEQYF; DNA: TGTGCCAGCAGGAGGGGGACTAGCGGCACCTACGAGCAGTACTTC
J: TRBJ1-1; D: TRBD1; size: NA; V: TRBV5-1; CDR3: CASSLNRDRGFPEAFF; DNA: TGCGCCAGCAGCCTTAACCGGGACAGGGGTTTTCCTGAAGCTTTCTTT
J: TRBJ1-2; D: NA; size: NA; V: TRBV10-3; CDR3: CAIRTEANYGYTF; DNA: TGTGCCATCAGGACAGAAGCTAACTATGGCTACACCTTC
J: TRBJ2-1; D: TRBD2; size: NA; V: TRBV6-5; CDR3: CASSRGTSGSNEQFF; DNA: TGTGCCAGCAGCCGAGGGACTAGCGGGAGCAATGAGCAGTTCTTC
J: TRBJ2-2; D: NA; size: once; V: TRBV6-1; CDR3: CASSETGGPRTGELFF; DNA: TGTGCCAGCAGTGAAACAGGAGGGCCGCGCACCGGGGAGCTGTTTTTT
J: TRBJ2-3; D: TRBD2; size: NA; V: TRBV30; CDR3: CAWSRLAGSTDTQYF; DNA: TGTGCCTGGAGTCGACTAGCGGGAAGCACAGATACGCAGTATTTT
J: TRBJ2-7; D: TRBD2; size: NA; V: TRBV9; CDR3: CASSVGLADSYEQYF; DNA: TGTGCCAGCAGCGTAGGACTAGCGGACTCCTACGAGCAGTACTTC
J: TRBJ1-4; D: NA; size: once; V: TRBV28; CDR3: CASGASWNEKLFF; DNA: TGTGCCAGCGGGGCCAGCTGGAATGAAAAACTGTTTTTT
J: TRBJ1-2; D: TRBD1; size: NA; V: TRBV2; CDR3: CASSSQGRWGYTF; DNA: TGTGCCAGCAGTTCACAGGGGCGGTGGGGCTACACCTTC
J: TRBJ2-3; D: TRBD2; size: few; V: TRBV10-2; CDR3: CASSESRSASGRYTDTQYF; DNA: TGCGCCAGCAGTGAGTCGAGGTCTGCTAGCGGGAGGTACACAGATACGCAGTATTTT
J: TRBJ2-7; D: NA; size: NA; V: TRBV2; CDR3: CASSVRDLYEQYF; DNA: TGTGCCAGCAGTGTCAGGGACTTATACGAGCAGTACTTC
J: TRBJ2-1; D: TRBD1; size: NA; V: TRBV15; CDR3: CATEQGAGNNEQFF; DNA: TGTGCCACAGAGCAGGGGGCGGGTAACAATGAGCAGTTCTTC
J: TRBJ2-1; D: TRBD2; size: NA; V: TRBV28; CDR3: CASSLLSGNHNEQFF; DNA: TGTGCCAGCAGTTTATTAAGCGGGAACCACAATGAGCAGTTCTTC
J: TRBJ2-7; D: TRBD1; size: NA; V: TRBV6-6; CDR3: CASSSHDRGYEQYF; DNA: TGTGCCAGCAGTTCCCACGACAGGGGCTACGAGCAGTACTTC
J: TRBJ2-3; D: TRBD1; size: NA; V: TRBV5-1; CDR3: CASGSGTGVTTDTQYF; DNA: TGCGCCAGCGGTTCGGGCACAGGGGTAACGACAGATACGCAGTATTTT
J: TRBJ2-7; D: NA; size: NA; V: TRBV18; CDR3: CASSPSTGKGEQYF; DNA: TGTGCCAGCTCACCGAGTACAGGCAAGGGGGAGCAGTACTTC
J: TRBJ2-7; D: TRBD1; size: once; V: TRBV19; CDR3: CASSERDRVSYEQYF; DNA: TGTGCCAGTAGTGAAAGGGACAGGGTCTCCTACGAGCAGTACTTC
J: TRBJ2-4; D: TRBD1; size: NA; V: TRBV7-9; CDR3: CASSSTGEVNIQYF; DNA: TGTGCCAGCAGCTCAACAGGGGAAGTAAACATTCAGTACTTC
J: TRBJ2-7; D: NA; size: once; V: TRBV29-1; CDR3: CSVEDRISTDLYEQYF; DNA: TGCAGCGTTGAAGATAGGATTTCGACAGACCTTTACGAGCAGTACTTC
J: TRBJ1-1; D: NA; size: NA; V: TRBV19; CDR3: CATSSGHGPGTEAFF; DNA: TGTGCCACCTCGTCGGGACACGGTCCGGGTACTGAAGCTTTCTTT
J: TRBJ1-3; D: NA; size: NA; V: TRBV2; CDR3: CASTEVPGNTIYF; DNA: TGTGCCAGCACAGAGGTACCTGGAAACACCATATATTTT
J: TRBJ2-3; D: NA; size: NA; V: TRBV7-2; CDR3: CASSRRDRTDTQYF; DNA: TGTGCCAGCAGCAGGCGGGACCGTACAGATACGCAGTATTTT
J: TRBJ2-1; D: TRBD2; size: once; V: TRBV5-1; CDR3: CASSLVAGSAYNEQFF; DNA: TGCGCCAGCAGCCTTGTAGCGGGATCGGCCTACAATGAGCAGTTCTTC
J: TRBJ2-3; D: TRBD2; size: NA; V: TRBV11-1; CDR3: CASSPRGGRATDTQYF; DNA: TGTGCCAGCAGCCCCAGGGGCGGGAGGGCCACAGATACGCAGTATTTT
J: TRBJ2-7; D: TRBD1; size: NA; V: TRBV9; CDR3: CASSSGTGKGEQYF; DNA: TGTGCCAGCAGCTCCGGGACAGGGAAAGGCGAGCAGTACTTC
J: TRBJ2-2; D: TRBD2; size: NA; V: TRBV6-1; CDR3: CASSEALWGGNGGELFF; DNA: TGTGCCAGCAGTGAAGCGCTCTGGGGGGGGAATGGCGGGGAGCTGTTTTTT
J: TRBJ2-3; D: TRBD2; size: once; V: TRBV11-2; CDR3: CASSSGRAVTDTQYF; DNA: TGTGCCAGCAGTAGCGGGAGGGCCGTCACAGATACGCAGTATTTT
J: TRBJ2-7; D: NA; size: few; V: TRBV27; CDR3: CASRLSGGYEQYF; DNA: TGTGCCAGCAGGTTGTCAGGGGGGTACGAGCAGTACTTC
J: TRBJ1-4; D: TRBD1; size: NA; V: TRBV5-1; CDR3: CASSPDRQNEKLFF; DNA: TGCGCCAGCAGCCCGGACAGGCAGAATGAAAAACTGTTTTTT
J: TRBJ2-4; D: NA; size: NA; V: TRBV19; CDR3: CASSIAVAKNIQYF; DNA: TGTGCCAGTAGCATAGCGGTAGCCAAAAACATTCAGTACTTC
J: TRBJ2-7; D: TRBD2; size: NA; V: TRBV18; CDR3: CASSQTSGGTYEQYF; DNA: TGTGCCAGCTCACAAACTAGCGGGGGGACCTACGAGCAGTACTTC
J: TRBJ2-1; D: TRBD2; size: NA; V: TRBV28; CDR3: CASRVAGANNEQFF; DNA: TGTGCCAGCAGGGTAGCGGGAGCTAACAATGAGCAGTTCTTC
J: TRBJ2-1; D: TRBD2; size: NA; V: TRBV9; CDR3: CASSVRSGSESYNEQFF; DNA: TGTGCCAGCAGCGTCCGTAGCGGGAGTGAATCCTACAATGAGCAGTTCTTC
J: TRBJ2-7; D: TRBD2; size: NA; V: TRBV28; CDR3: CASSPGTSATYEQYF; DNA: TGTGCCAGCAGTCCCGGGACTAGCGCTACCTACGAGCAGTACTTC
J: TRBJ1-1; D: NA; size: NA; V: TRBV11-3; CDR3: CASSLEANTEAFF; DNA: TGTGCCAGCAGCTTAGAGGCAAACACTGAAGCTTTCTTT
J: TRBJ2-2; D: TRBD1; size: NA; V: TRBV2; CDR3: CASSVQGDTGELFF; DNA: TGTGCCAGCAGTGTGCAGGGGGACACCGGGGAGCTGTTTTTT
J: TRBJ1-4; D: TRBD1; size: NA; V: TRBV25-1; CDR3: CASSDDRVVGEKLFF; DNA: TGTGCCAGCAGTGATGACAGGGTTGTCGGGGAAAAACTGTTTTTT
J: TRBJ2-1; D: TRBD2; size: once; V: TRBV12-3/TRBV12-4; CDR3: CASRVAGANEQFF; DNA: TGTGCCAGCAGGGTAGCGGGAGCGAATGAGCAGTTCTTC
J: TRBJ2-7; D: NA; size: NA; V: TRBV7-2; CDR3: CASSLPGGPYEQYF; DNA: TGTGCCAGCAGCTTACCGGGGGGCCCCTACGAGCAGTACTTC
J: TRBJ1-5; D: NA; size: NA; V: TRBV6-1; CDR3: CASSDPHSSNQPQHF; DNA: TGTGCCAGCAGTGACCCGCACAGTAGCAATCAGCCCCAGCATTTT
J: TRBJ2-3; D: TRBD2; size: NA; V: TRBV5-1; CDR3: CASSLRGLEGSEDTQYF; DNA: TGCGCCAGCAGCCTAAGAGGACTAGAGGGGTCGGAGGATACGCAGTATTTT
J: TRBJ2-7; D: NA; size: NA; V: TRBV3-1/TRBV3-2; CDR3: CASSPPYRDYEQYF; DNA: TGTGCCAGCAGCCCACCATACCGGGACTACGAGCAGTACTTC